A selection of T cell receptor beta chains follows, all from one sample in a study of cytomegalovirus exposure and HLA in healthy donors. The data were produced by immunoSEQ multiplex PCR, yet TCRdb's version contains in-frame clones alone and is incomplete. The sample lists more than 150,000 clones, almost 80% occurring once. The material sequenced was PBMCs. The source is a man aged 50-59 years in good health and CMV-seropositive. The CDR3 runs from the conserved cysteine through the conserved F or W. A D gene is named only where the DNA matches it firmly. Some rows have no size entry. The others give once, few or many, or a class for an expanded clone.

size,D,V,J,DNA,CDR3
NA,TRBD1,TRBV4-1,TRBJ2-2,TGCGCCAGCAGCCGAGGACAGGGGGCTAACGGGGAGCTGTTTTTT,CASSRGQGANGELFF
NA,NA,TRBV7-6,TRBJ2-5,TGTGCCAGCAGCTTATCCGGGACATTGGAGACCCAGTACTTC,CASSLSGTLETQYF
NA,TRBD1,TRBV7-2,TRBJ2-7,TGTGCCAGCAGCTCAACCGGGACAGGTCGGTACGAGCAGTACTTC,CASSSTGTGRYEQYF
once,NA,TRBV4-3,TRBJ1-5,TGCGCCAGCAGCCAAGATTTTGAAGAGAATCAGCCCCAGCATTTT,CASSQDFEENQPQHF
NA,TRBD1,TRBV4-3,TRBJ2-2,TGCGCCAGCAGCCCGGGACAGGGGACGAATCCCGGGGAGCTGTTTTTT,CASSPGQGTNPGELFF
NA,NA,TRBV30,TRBJ1-5,TGTGCCTGGAGTGTGGGCAGTATCAATCAGCCCCAGCATTTT,CAWSVGSINQPQHF
once,TRBD2,TRBV7-9,TRBJ2-1,TGTGCCAGCAGCCCCAGCGGGGCGTACTCCTACAATGAGCAGTTCTTC,CASSPSGAYSYNEQFF
NA,NA,TRBV19,TRBJ1-1,TGTGCCAGTAGTAATACGGGGTTGGGCACTGAAGCTTTCTTT,CASSNTGLGTEAFF
NA,TRBD1,TRBV6-5,TRBJ2-6,TGTGCCAGCCGACAGGGCTCTGGGGCCAACGTCCTGACTTTC,CASRQGSGANVLTF
NA,NA,TRBV6-5,TRBJ1-4,TGTGCCAGCAGTTACTTTGGACAGAATAATGAAAAACTGTTTTTT,CASSYFGQNNEKLFF
once,NA,TRBV5-6,TRBJ2-3,TGTGCCAGCTACCGGGGACACACTACTAGCACAGATACGCAGTATTTT,CASYRGHTTSTDTQYF
NA,NA,TRBV18,TRBJ1-1,TGTGCCAGCTCACTTGAACTAGGGTCTTCATCTGAAGCTTTCTTT,CASSLELGSSSEAFF